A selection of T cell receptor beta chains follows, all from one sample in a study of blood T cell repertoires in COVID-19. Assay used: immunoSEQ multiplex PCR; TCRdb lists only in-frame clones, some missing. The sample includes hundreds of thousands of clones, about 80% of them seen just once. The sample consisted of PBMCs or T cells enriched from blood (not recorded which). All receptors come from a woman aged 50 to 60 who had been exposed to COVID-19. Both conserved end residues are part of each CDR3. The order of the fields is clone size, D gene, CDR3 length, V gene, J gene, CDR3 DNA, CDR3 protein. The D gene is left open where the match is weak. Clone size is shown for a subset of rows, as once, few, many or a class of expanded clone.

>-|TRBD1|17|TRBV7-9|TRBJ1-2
TGTGCCAGCAGCTTAGGTCAAGCGGGACAGGGAAACTATGGCTACACCTTC
CASSLGQAGQGNYGYTF
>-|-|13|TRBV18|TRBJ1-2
TGTGCCAGCTCACCCACAGATAACTATGGCTACACCTTC
CASSPTDNYGYTF
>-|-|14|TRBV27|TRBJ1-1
TGTGCCAGCAGTCTGGACAGAATGAACACTGAAGCTTTCTTT
CASSLDRMNTEAFF
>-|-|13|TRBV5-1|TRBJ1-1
TGCGCCAGCAGTGTCCAGGTTGACACTGAAGCTTTCTTT
CASSVQVDTEAFF
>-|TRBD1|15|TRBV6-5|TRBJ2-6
TGTGCCAGCAGACCCAGGGGGACCGGGGCCAACGTCCTGACTTTC
CASRPRGTGANVLTF
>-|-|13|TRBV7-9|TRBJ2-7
TGTGCCAGCAGCTTAGCCCGTTCCTACGAGCAGTACTTC
CASSLARSYEQYF
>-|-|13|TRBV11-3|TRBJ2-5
TGTGCCAGCAGCTTAGGCAGGTCGGAGACCCAGTACTTC
CASSLGRSETQYF
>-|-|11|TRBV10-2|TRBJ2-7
TGCGCCAGCAAGTCCCTGGGCTACTTATTATTC
CASKSLGYLLF
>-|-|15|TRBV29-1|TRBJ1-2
TGCAGCGTCGCGCATCGAACAGTTGCTAACTATGGCTACACCTTC
CSVAHRTVANYGYTF
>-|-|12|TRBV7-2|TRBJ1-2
TGTGCCAGCAGTTCTTGGAGGTTTGGCTACACCTTC
CASSSWRFGYTF
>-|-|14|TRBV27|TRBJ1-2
TGTGCCAGCAGTTTGGTGGCAGGGGTAGAGGGCTACACCTTC
CASSLVAGVEGYTF
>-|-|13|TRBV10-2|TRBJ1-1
TGCGCCAGCAGTGATACAGGCAGGACTGAAGCTTTCTTT
CASSDTGRTEAFF
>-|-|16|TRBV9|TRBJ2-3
TGTGCCAGCAGCGCTAATGGGCGGGGTGACACAGATACGCAGTATTTT
CASSANGRGDTDTQYF
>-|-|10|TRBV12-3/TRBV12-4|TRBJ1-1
TGTGCCAGCAGTTTGGGGGGAGCTTTCTTT
CASSLGGAFF
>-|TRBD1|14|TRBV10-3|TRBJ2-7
TGTGCCATCAGGGGTGACAGGGGTTCGTACGAGCAGTACTTC
CAIRGDRGSYEQYF
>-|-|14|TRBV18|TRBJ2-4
TGTGCCAGCTCCCTCCTTTCGGGTGCGGACATTCAGTACTTC
CASSLLSGADIQYF
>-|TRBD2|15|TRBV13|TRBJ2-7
TGTGCCAGCAGCAATAGCGGGGGTTCTCTAAACGAGCAGTACTTC
CASSNSGGSLNEQYF
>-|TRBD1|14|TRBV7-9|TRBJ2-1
TGTGCCAGCAGCTCCCGGGACAGGGGTAGGGAGCAGTTCTTC
CASSSRDRGREQFF
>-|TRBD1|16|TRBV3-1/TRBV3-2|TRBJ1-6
TGTGCCAGCAGTCTAAGGATGGGACAGGGGGCTTCACCCCTCCACTTT
CASSLRMGQGASPLHF
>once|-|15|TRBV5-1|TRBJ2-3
TGCGCCAGCAGCTTGGAGGGGGTCCCTACAGATACGCAGTATTTT
CASSLEGVPTDTQYF
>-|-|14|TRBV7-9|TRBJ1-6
TGTGCCAGCAGCGGGGACACACCCAATTCACCCCTCCACTTT
CASSGDTPNSPLHF
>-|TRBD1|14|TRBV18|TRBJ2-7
TGTGCCAGCTCAGGGGGACAGGGTTACTACGAGCAGTACTTC
CASSGGQGYYEQYF
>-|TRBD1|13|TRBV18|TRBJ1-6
TGTGCCAGCTCCGAAGACAGGGGGCTGCCCCTCCACTTT
CASSEDRGLPLHF
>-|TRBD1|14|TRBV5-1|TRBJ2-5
TGCGCCAGCAGCCCGACGACAGGGGAGGAGACCCAGTACTTC
CASSPTTGEETQYF
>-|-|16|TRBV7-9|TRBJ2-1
TGTGCCAGCAGCTCCTTGCGGGGGCCATCCTACAATGAGCAGTTCTTC
CASSSLRGPSYNEQFF
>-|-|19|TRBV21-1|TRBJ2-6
TGTGCCAGCAGCAAAGCCCCACAGGGGGCGCACTCTGGGGCCAACGTCCTGACTTTC
CASSKAPQGAHSGANVLTF
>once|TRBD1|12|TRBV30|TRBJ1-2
TGTGCCTGGAGTCCGGACAGGGAGGGCTACACCTTC
CAWSPDREGYTF
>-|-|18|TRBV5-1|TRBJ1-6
TGCGCCAGCAGCTTAAGGGGCCATTCGAGCTCCTATAATTCACCCCTCCACTTT
CASSLRGHSSSYNSPLHF
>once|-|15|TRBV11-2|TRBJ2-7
TGTGCCAGCAGCTGGGGGCTTCTAGTTAACCACGAGCAGTACTTC
CASSWGLLVNHEQYF
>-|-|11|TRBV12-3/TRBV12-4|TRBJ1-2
TGTGCCAGCGGGAGGGACGAGGGCTACACCTTC
CASGRDEGYTF
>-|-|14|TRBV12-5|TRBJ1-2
TGTGCTAGTGGTTTAAACAGGGTTAACTATGGCTACACCTTC
CASGLNRVNYGYTF
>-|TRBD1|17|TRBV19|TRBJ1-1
TGTGCCAGTAGTATCTTCACTGTGACAGGGATGAACACTGAAGCTTTCTTT
CASSIFTVTGMNTEAFF
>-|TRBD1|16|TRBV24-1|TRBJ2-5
TGTGCCACCAGTGATTTCCCCGCTACAGGGGAAGAGACCCAGTACTTC
CATSDFPATGEETQYF
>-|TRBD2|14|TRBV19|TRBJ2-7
TGTGCCAGTAGTATGGCGGGGGGGGCCTACGAGCAGTACTTC
CASSMAGGAYEQYF
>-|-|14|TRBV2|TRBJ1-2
TGTGCCAGCAGTGAAGAAATGGGGACTTATGGCTACACCTTC
CASSEEMGTYGYTF
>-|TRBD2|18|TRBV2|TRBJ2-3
TGTGCCAGCAGTCCTTTTGCGGGGCGGGGGGGCGGCACAGATACGCAGTATTTT
CASSPFAGRGGGTDTQYF
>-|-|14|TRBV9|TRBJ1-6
TGTGCCAGCAGCATCAGGGGAGATAATTCACCCCTCCACTTT
CASSIRGDNSPLHF
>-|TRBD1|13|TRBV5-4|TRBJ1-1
TGTGCCAGCAGCTTGAGGGGGCTGACTGAAGCTTTCTTT
CASSLRGLTEAFF
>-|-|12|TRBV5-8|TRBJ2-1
TGTGCCAGCTGGCGGGGGCCCTATGAGCAGTTCTTC
CASWRGPYEQFF
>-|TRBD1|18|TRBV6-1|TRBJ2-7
TGTGCCAGCAGTGAAGTCCTGCTAATACAGGGGCGCGGGTACGAGCAGTACTTC
CASSEVLLIQGRGYEQYF
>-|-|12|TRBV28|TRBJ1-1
TGTGCCAGCAGGGTACAGGACACTGAAGCTTTCTTT
CASRVQDTEAFF